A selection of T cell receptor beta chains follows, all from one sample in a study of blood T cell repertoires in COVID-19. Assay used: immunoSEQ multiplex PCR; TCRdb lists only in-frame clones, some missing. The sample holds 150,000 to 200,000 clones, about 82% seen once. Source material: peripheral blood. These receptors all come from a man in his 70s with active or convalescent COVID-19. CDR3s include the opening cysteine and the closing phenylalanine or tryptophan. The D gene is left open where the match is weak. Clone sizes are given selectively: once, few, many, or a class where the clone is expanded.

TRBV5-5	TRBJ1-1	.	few	CASSFGGQNTEAFF	TGTGCCAGCAGCTTTGGGGGACAAAACACTGAAGCTTTCTTT
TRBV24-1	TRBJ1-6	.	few	CATSDSYSPLHF	TGTGCCACCAGTGACAGTTATTCACCCCTCCACTTT
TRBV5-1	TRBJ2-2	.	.	CASSLQVTGELFF	TGCGCCAGCAGCCTACAGGTGACCGGGGAGCTGTTTTTT
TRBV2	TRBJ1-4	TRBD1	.	CASSAGTQGGNEKLFF	TGTGCCAGCAGCGCCGGGACCCAGGGGGGCAATGAAAAACTGTTTTTT
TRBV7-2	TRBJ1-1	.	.	CASFPGRGRSTEAFF	TGTGCCAGCTTCCCCGGACGGGGAAGGAGCACTGAAGCTTTCTTT
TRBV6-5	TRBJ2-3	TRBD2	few	CASSQLAGGPDTQYF	TGTGCCAGCAGTCAACTAGCGGGAGGGCCAGATACGCAGTATTTT
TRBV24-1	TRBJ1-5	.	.	CATSDASGDPQHF	TGTGCCACCAGTGACGCCTCGGGGGACCCCCAGCATTTT
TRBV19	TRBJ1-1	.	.	CASSISGGYTEAFF	TGTGCCAGTAGTATTTCGGGCGGGTACACTGAAGCTTTCTTT
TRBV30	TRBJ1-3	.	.	CAWSVRGSDTIYF	TGTGCCTGGAGTGTACGGGGTAGCGACACCATATATTTT
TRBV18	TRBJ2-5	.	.	CASSPSGEETQYF	TGTGCCAGCTCACCCTCAGGGGAAGAGACCCAGTACTTC
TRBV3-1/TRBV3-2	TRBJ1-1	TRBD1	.	CASSQEVNRGAFF	TGTGCCAGCAGCCAAGAGGTGAACAGGGGAGCTTTCTTT